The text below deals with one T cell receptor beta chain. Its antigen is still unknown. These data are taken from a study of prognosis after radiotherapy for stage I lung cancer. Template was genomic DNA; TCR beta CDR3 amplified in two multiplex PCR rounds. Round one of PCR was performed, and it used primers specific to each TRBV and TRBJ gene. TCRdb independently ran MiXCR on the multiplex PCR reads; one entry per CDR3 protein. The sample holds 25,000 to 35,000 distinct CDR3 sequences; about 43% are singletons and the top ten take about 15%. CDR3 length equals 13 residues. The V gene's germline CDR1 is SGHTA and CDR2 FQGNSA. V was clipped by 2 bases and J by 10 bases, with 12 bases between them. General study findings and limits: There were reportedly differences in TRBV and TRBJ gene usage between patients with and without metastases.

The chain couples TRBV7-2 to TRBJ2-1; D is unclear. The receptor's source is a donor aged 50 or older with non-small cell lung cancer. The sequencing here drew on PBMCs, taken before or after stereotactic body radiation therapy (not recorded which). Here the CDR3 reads CASSLYFAPEQFF. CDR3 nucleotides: TGTGCCAGCAGCTTATATTTCGCCCCCGAGCAGTTCTTC.